The sequence of this T cell receptor (beta chain) was determined in a study of cytomegalovirus exposure and HLA in healthy donors. The length of the CDR3 is 15 residues. Germline CDR1 is LNHNV and CDR2 is YYDKDF (reference sequence). V dropped 1 base and J dropped 4 bases, with 11 bases sitting between them. It was with 60 Vbeta and 13 Jbeta primers that the PCR ran. Assay used: immunoSEQ multiplex PCR; TCRdb lists only in-frame clones, some missing. The data show more than 140,000 clones, 64% seen once. The chain joins TRBV15 to TRBJ1-3, with TRBD1 as a possible D gene (6 bases). Specimen: PBMCs. This TCR derives from a woman aged 25 to 39 in good health and CMV-seropositive. Here the CDR3 reads CATSRAPGQGNTIYF. CDR3 coding DNA: TGTGCCACCAGCAGAGCCCCAGGACAGGGAAACACCATATATTTT.